This is a list of T cell receptor beta chains from one sample in a study of CD8 T cells in ankylosing spondylitis. TCRdb used MiXCR to reprocess the 5' RACE reads, holding one entry per CDR3 protein. The repertoire includes hundreds of thousands of distinct CDR3 sequences, 25% to 30% of them detected once, and roughly 0.9% sits in the top ten. The sequencing input was blood, either unsorted or a sorted T cell fraction (not recorded which). The receptors were gathered from a male donor with ankylosing spondylitis. CDR3s include the opening cysteine and the closing phenylalanine or tryptophan. Some rows have no size entry. The others give once, few or many, or a class for an expanded clone.

size | J | length | V | CDR3
NA | TRBJ2-5 | 14 | TRBV3-1 | CASSPRTYQETQYF
NA | TRBJ2-2 | 13 | TRBV7-2 | CASSLSETGELFF
NA | TRBJ1-2 | 18 | TRBV12-5 | CASGLVFAGQDLGLGYTF
NA | TRBJ2-1 | 13 | TRBV29-1 | CSVDLEGFDEQFF
NA | TRBJ1-1 | 16 | TRBV10-3 | CAISPGQGAGNTEAFF
NA | TRBJ2-1 | 16 | TRBV20-1 | CSAFRASGSSYNEQFF
few | TRBJ2-1 | 15 | TRBV11-2 | CASSLAGTLRHEQFF
few | TRBJ1-5 | 15 | TRBV12-3/TRBV12-4 | CASSLGEARNQPQHF
few | TRBJ2-4 | 15 | TRBV20-1 | CSARDFRLGQNIQYF
few | TRBJ2-3 | 15 | TRBV3-1 | CASSAALGGTDTQYF
few | TRBJ2-1 | 13 | TRBV10-3 | CAIKAGVRNEQFF
few | TRBJ1-4 | 14 | TRBV6-1 | CASLGAATNEKLFF
NA | TRBJ2-6 | 16 | TRBV27 | CASSTPTGAGANVLTF
NA | TRBJ2-2 | 14 | TRBV14 | CASSQDMVTGELFF
few | TRBJ2-1 | 15 | TRBV5-1 | CASRTGESMVNEQFF
NA | TRBJ1-2 | 15 | TRBV9 | CASSGGQGYGYGYTF
few | TRBJ2-4 | 15 | TRBV7-2 | CASSLASAAKNIQYF
NA | TRBJ1-6 | 15 | TRBV20-1 | CSARRLGIRDSPLHF
few | TRBJ2-2 | 13 | TRBV24-1 | CATSDHSHGELFF
many | TRBJ1-5 | 12 | TRBV29-1 | CSAAQGNQPQHF
NA | TRBJ2-1 | 11 | TRBV20-1 | CSARLGDEQFF
few | TRBJ2-1 | 12 | TRBV29-1 | CSVAQGQDEQFF
few | TRBJ2-3 | 15 | TRBV5-1 | CASSLAGGPSDTQYF
few | TRBJ1-1 | 15 | TRBV27 | CASSSPRTGTTEAFF
NA | TRBJ1-3 | 14 | TRBV3-1 | CASSHHSGGNTIYF
NA | TRBJ2-5 | 16 | TRBV7-2 | CASSLVVGGSGQTQYF
few | TRBJ1-2 | 12 | TRBV19 | CASSTSLMGYTF
NA | TRBJ1-1 | 11 | TRBV29-1 | CSVEYPAEAFF
NA | TRBJ2-1 | 12 | TRBV20-1 | CSAAFSYNEQFF
NA | TRBJ2-1 | 17 | TRBV11-2 | CASSLGRGRIKGNEQFF
NA | TRBJ2-5 | 12 | TRBV12-3/TRBV12-4 | CASSLRGQTQYF
NA | TRBJ2-5 | 16 | TRBV20-1 | CSARALGAGEQETQYF
NA | TRBJ2-5 | 13 | TRBV10-3 | CAIREGRQETQYF
NA | TRBJ1-4 | 13 | TRBV7-8 | CASRRGPEEKLFF
many | TRBJ2-1 | 13 | TRBV29-1 | CSVDLYPNNEQFF
NA | TRBJ2-1 | 15 | TRBV24-1 | CATSDYSGNYNEQFF
NA | TRBJ2-7 | 12 | TRBV28 | CASRLQFYEQYF
few | TRBJ2-5 | 16 | TRBV15 | CATSRDLGLSQETQYF
few | TRBJ2-7 | 11 | TRBV30 | CAWSGSYEQYF
NA | TRBJ1-1 | 16 | TRBV7-9 | CASSDRRVGRKDEAFF